This TCR beta chain was recovered during a study of blood T cells in healthy people across ages. Findings and limits, study-wide: Estimated diversity, derived from one million T cells, was regarded as an underestimate.

The CDR3 length is 17 residues. The junction had 18 bases not matched to a gene; V was cut back by 2 bases and J by 12 bases. The V gene's germline CDR1 is SGHTA and CDR2 FQGNSA. With respect to this clonotype: What it recognizes is unknown.

A second PCR of roughly 7 to 11 cycles used a sample-barcoded 5' primer and a J-beta primer mix. MiXCR, run by TCRdb on the 5' RACE reads, gives a single entry per CDR3 protein. The sample holds hundreds of thousands of distinct CDR3 sequences; 45% to 65% are singletons and the top ten take about two fifths. The chain carries TRBV7-2 and TRBJ2-5; 10 bases line up with TRBD1. The material sequenced was blood. This clonotype originated in a man aged 55 to 70 in good health. DNA of the CDR3: TGTGCCAGCAGCTTACCCCGTGGGACAGGGGTCCCCAGTACCGAGTACTTC. Translated: CASSLPRGTGVPSTEYF.